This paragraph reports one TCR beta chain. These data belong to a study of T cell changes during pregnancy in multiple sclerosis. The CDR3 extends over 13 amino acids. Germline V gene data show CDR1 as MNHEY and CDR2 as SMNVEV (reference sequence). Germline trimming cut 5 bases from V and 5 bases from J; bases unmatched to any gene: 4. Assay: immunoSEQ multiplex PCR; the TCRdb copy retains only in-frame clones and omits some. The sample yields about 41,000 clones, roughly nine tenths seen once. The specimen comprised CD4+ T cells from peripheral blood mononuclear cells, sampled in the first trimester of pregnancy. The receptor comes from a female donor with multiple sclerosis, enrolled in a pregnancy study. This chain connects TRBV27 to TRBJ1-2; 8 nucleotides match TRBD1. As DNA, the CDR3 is TGTGCCAGCAGTGGACAGGGTTTTTATGGCTACACCTTC. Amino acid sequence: CASSGQGFYGYTF.